These 15 T cell receptor beta chains were sequenced from one sample in a study of beta chain features in type 1 diabetes. The entirety of the isolated RNA underwent reverse transcription, so expressed TCRB transcripts were sequenced. Sequenced by immunoSEQ multiplex PCR; TCRdb stores in-frame clones only, minus some. The sample has hundreds of thousands of clones, roughly 70% seen once. Sequencing was performed on naive CD4+ T cells from blood. These receptors were taken from a man under 40 in good health.

The genes are TRBV29-1 and TRBJ2-1, with D tentatively TRBD2 (6 bases). The CDR3 is 12 amino acids. Trimming shortened V by 6 bases and J by 8 bases, and 14 bases separated the two germline ends. Germline V gene sequence: CDR1 SQVTM, CDR2 ANQGSEA. CDR3 protein: CSVVGGADEQFF. The CDR3, as DNA: TGCAGCGTGGTCGGGGGAGCGGATGAGCAGTTCTTC.

To note about this clone: The identical CDR3 is also encoded by other nucleotide sequences in the sample. V and J are TRBV7-2 and TRBJ2-5; D is unresolved. CDR1 is SGHTA, CDR2 FQGNSA, per germline. V was shortened by 3 bases and J by 3 bases, with 2 bases between the two germline ends. The CDR3 has 11 residues. The CDR3: CASSLKETQYF. The DNA for the CDR3 is TGTGCCAGCAGCTTGAAAGAGACCCAGTACTTC.

Turning to this clone: A read error may account for a junction end that differs from germline. The CDR3: CASSDGVRDRVFF. The CDR3 DNA is TGTGCCAGCAGCGACGGCGTAAGGGATAGGGTTTTCTTC. V and J are TRBV25-1 and TRBJ2-7; no reliable D call. The CDR3 loop spans 13 amino acids. The germline V gene has CDR1 MGHDK and CDR2 SYGVNS.

This clone was seen more than once but under ten times. The chain couples TRBV30 to TRBJ1-5, with D uncertain. This CDR3 contains 13 residues. Germline-derived CDR1 and CDR2 are GTSNPN and SVGIG (reference sequence). Trimming left V 1 base short and J 6 bases short, with 10 bases between. CDR3 residues: CAWSEEFLQPQHF. Here the CDR3 DNA reads TGTGCCTGGAGTGAGGAGTTCCTTCAGCCCCAGCATTTT.

The V call is TRBV5-1, the J call TRBJ2-7, with TRBD1 matching over 10 bases. Per germline, CDR1 SGHRS and CDR2 YFSETQ. Losses at the gene ends were 7 bases for V and 3 bases for J; bases not matched to a gene: 4. This CDR3 is built from 13 residues. The CDR3 is CASPGQGNYEQYF. The CDR3 nucleotides are TGCGCCAGCCCGGGACAGGGGAACTACGAGCAGTACTTC.

This rearrangement joins TRBV7-2 to TRBJ2-6; unclear D gene. The CDR3 is made up of 15 amino acids. Per germline, CDR1 SGHTA and CDR2 FQGNSA. V lost 2 bases and J lost 2, with 7 bases in between. The CDR3 bases are TGTGCCAGCAGCTTAAAACGGGCTGGGGCCAACGTCCTGACTTTC. This encodes CASSLKRAGANVLTF.

The chain couples TRBV28 to TRBJ2-2, with D hard to call. Germline CDR1 reads MDHEN; CDR2 reads SYDVKM. The CDR3 sequence is 13 residues long. Deletions cut 4 bases from V and 1 base from J, with 4 bases between. In DNA, the CDR3 is TGTGCCAGCAGTTACAGGAACACCGGGGAGCTGTTTTTT. It yields the protein CASSYRNTGELFF.

V and J are TRBV7-6 and TRBJ1-6; no definite D call. The germline V gene encodes CDR1 SGHVS and CDR2 FNYEAQ. This CDR3 has 15 residues. Trimming pared 2 bases from V and 8 bases from J, leaving 13 bases between. CDR3 in DNA: TGTGCCAGCAGCTTATCATCACCGGGGTATTCACCCCTCCACTTT. Translated: CASSLSSPGYSPLHF.

This clone was seen just once. The rearrangement uses TRBV2 and TRBJ2-1, with a weak D call TRBD1 (5 bases). CDR3 length: 16 amino acids. The germline CDR1 and CDR2 sequences are SNHLY and FYNNEI. V shed 2 bases and J shed 6 bases, with 17 bases lying between them. Here the CDR3 reads CASSESVLWQGNEQFF. CDR3 nucleotide sequence: TGTGCCAGCAGTGAAAGTGTGTTGTGGCAGGGCAATGAGCAGTTCTTC.

The table lists this clone with a few counts. The chain joins TRBV7-9 to TRBJ1-5; no firm D call. The germline V gene encodes CDR1 SEHNR and CDR2 FQNEAQ (reference sequence). This CDR3 comprises 12 residues. Trimming removed 4 bases from V and 8 bases from J, with 9 bases in between. Here the CDR3 reads CASSYNAEPQHF. The CDR3 DNA is TGTGCCAGCAGCTACAATGCGGAGCCCCAGCATTTT.

The chain is built from TRBV28 and TRBJ2-1; D gene uncertain. The CDR3 totals 17 residues. Trimming left V 2 bases short and J 3 bases short, with 17 bases between. Germline V gives CDR1 MDHEN, CDR2 SYDVKM. The DNA of the CDR3 is TGTGCCAGCAGTTTAAGTGTGCACGGAAACGGCTACAATGAGCAGTTCTTC. Its translation is CASSLSVHGNGYNEQFF.

This clone has just one count. The CDR3 sequence is CASSLNSDADEQFF. CDR3 coding DNA: TGTGCCAGCAGCTTGAACTCCGACGCGGATGAGCAGTTCTTC. The chain is built from TRBV5-4 and TRBJ2-1; no reliable D call. Trimming shortened V by 1 base and J by 8 bases, and 13 bases separated the two germline ends. CDR1 is SGHNT, CDR2 YYREEE, per germline (reference sequence). This CDR3 has 14 amino acids.

The chain recombines TRBV9 with TRBJ1-3; D gene uncertain. The CDR3 spans 13 residues. Germline loops: CDR1 SGDLS, CDR2 YYNGEE. Trimming took 6 bases from V and 2 from J, leaving 9 bases between them. The CDR3 DNA reads as TGTGCCAGCAATCCGGGGACTGGAAACACCATATATTTT. Translation: CASNPGTGNTIYF.

This sequence joins TRBV9 and TRBJ2-3; 7 bases map to TRBD2. Unmatched junction bases numbered 15, after V lost 0 bases and J lost 8 bases. Per the germline V gene, CDR1 is SGDLS and CDR2 is YYNGEE. This CDR3 spans 17 amino acids. Here the CDR3 reads CASSVGEGGNPWSTQYF. The DNA of the CDR3 is TGTGCCAGCAGCGTAGGTGAGGGAGGGAACCCTTGGAGTACGCAGTATTTT.

The CDR3 sequence: CASSPLAGSQETQYF. The CDR3 DNA follows: TGTGCCAGCAGTCCCTTAGCGGGATCGCAAGAGACCCAGTACTTC. This rearrangement joins TRBV2 to TRBJ2-5; TRBD2 matches at 8 bases. CDR3 size: 15 residues. V trimming: 5 bases; J trimming: 2 bases; junction bases outside the gene matches: 7. Germline V CDR1 and CDR2: SNHLY, FYNNEI.